This is a list of T cell receptor beta chains from one sample in a study of tumor-infiltrating lymphocytes in primary liver carcinoma. TCRdb reprocessed the multiplex PCR reads with MiXCR, giving one entry per CDR3 protein. The sample has roughly 330,000 distinct CDR3 sequences; roughly 61% are singletons. Sample: peripheral blood. The origin of the receptors is a man aged 35 to 55 with primary liver carcinoma and hepatitis B virus infection. The CDR3 runs from the conserved cysteine through the conserved F or W. The D gene is left open where the match is weak. Rows give clone size only sometimes, using once, few, many, or a class for an expanded clone.

abundance: .; j_gene: TRBJ1-5; d_gene: .; v_gene: TRBV28; CDR3aa: CATGLLFQPQHF; CDR3nt: TGTGCCACCGGGCTCTTGTTTCAGCCCCAGCATTTT
abundance: .; j_gene: TRBJ2-1; d_gene: .; v_gene: TRBV11-2; CDR3aa: CASNLTRDVEQFF; CDR3nt: TGTGCCAGCAACTTAACCAGGGACGTTGAGCAGTTCTTC
abundance: .; j_gene: TRBJ2-6; d_gene: TRBD1; v_gene: TRBV11-2; CDR3aa: CASSLIPSGQGGTGANVLTF; CDR3nt: TGTGCCAGCAGCTTAATCCCCTCCGGACAGGGGGGGACTGGGGCCAACGTCCTGACTTTC
abundance: .; j_gene: TRBJ2-1; d_gene: TRBD1; v_gene: TRBV29-1; CDR3aa: CSVEGGQGYNGQFF; CDR3nt: TGCAGCGTTGAAGGCGGACAGGGCTACAATGGGCAGTTCTTC
abundance: .; j_gene: TRBJ2-2; d_gene: .; v_gene: TRBV24-1; CDR3aa: CATQTGTRNTGELFF; CDR3nt: TGTGCCACTCAGACCGGGACTCGGAACACCGGGGAGCTGTTTTTT
abundance: .; j_gene: TRBJ2-3; d_gene: TRBD1; v_gene: TRBV6-1; CDR3aa: CASSGQGSTDTQYF; CDR3nt: TGTGCCAGCAGCGGACAGGGGAGCACAGATACGCAGTATTTT
abundance: .; j_gene: TRBJ2-5; d_gene: .; v_gene: TRBV11-2; CDR3aa: CASSRIPPVFWDKGETQYF; CDR3nt: TGTGCCAGCAGTAGAATACCTCCCGTATTCTGGGATAAGGGAGAGACACAGTACTTC
abundance: .; j_gene: TRBJ2-1; d_gene: TRBD2; v_gene: TRBV4-2; CDR3aa: CASVQAHGGNEQFF; CDR3nt: TGTGCCAGCGTCCAGGCCCACGGGGGGAATGAGCAGTTCTTC
abundance: .; j_gene: TRBJ2-7; d_gene: .; v_gene: TRBV5-1; CDR3aa: CASSLGLNSYSYEQYF; CDR3nt: TGCGCCAGCAGTTTGGGTCTGAACAGTTACTCCTACGAGCAGTACTTC
abundance: few; j_gene: TRBJ2-3; d_gene: TRBD2; v_gene: TRBV24-1; CDR3aa: CATSESGLADTQYF; CDR3nt: TGTGCCACCAGTGAATCTGGACTAGCTGATACGCAGTATTTT
abundance: many; j_gene: TRBJ1-1; d_gene: TRBD1; v_gene: TRBV11-1; CDR3aa: CASSLTGDSTEAFF; CDR3nt: TGTGCCAGCAGCTTGACAGGGGACAGTACTGAAGCTTTCTTT
abundance: .; j_gene: TRBJ2-3; d_gene: TRBD2; v_gene: TRBV6-5; CDR3aa: CASSTLLAGVSKGTDTQYF; CDR3nt: TGTGCCAGCAGTACCTTGCTAGCGGGGGTCTCGAAGGGCACAGATACGCAGTATTTT
abundance: .; j_gene: TRBJ1-2; d_gene: .; v_gene: TRBV30; CDR3aa: CAWSVAGGFHGYTF; CDR3nt: TGTGCCTGGAGTGTCGCGGGGGGCTTCCATGGCTACACCTTC
abundance: .; j_gene: TRBJ2-1; d_gene: .; v_gene: TRBV30; CDR3aa: CAWSYSERYNEQFF; CDR3nt: TGTGCCTGGAGTTACAGCGAGAGATACAATGAGCAGTTCTTC
abundance: .; j_gene: TRBJ2-1; d_gene: TRBD2; v_gene: TRBV6-1; CDR3aa: CACSLRPTGTNNEQFF; CDR3nt: TGTGCCTGCAGCTTACGTCCTACCGGGACTAACAATGAGCAGTTCTTC
abundance: .; j_gene: TRBJ2-3; d_gene: .; v_gene: TRBV12-3/TRBV12-4; CDR3aa: CANSSLGSGTDTQYF; CDR3nt: TGTGCCAACAGTTCCCTCGGTTCGGGCACAGATACGCAGTATTTT
abundance: few; j_gene: TRBJ1-6; d_gene: .; v_gene: TRBV6-1; CDR3aa: CASSEFRIFYNSPLHF; CDR3nt: TGTGCCAGCAGTGAATTCCGGATCTTCTATAATTCACCCCTCCACTTT
abundance: few; j_gene: TRBJ2-3; d_gene: .; v_gene: TRBV5-1; CDR3aa: CASSSQGQGTDTQYF; CDR3nt: TGCGCCAGCAGCTCACAGGGTCAGGGCACAGATACGCAGTATTTT
abundance: .; j_gene: TRBJ2-1; d_gene: .; v_gene: TRBV10-3; CDR3aa: CAISNGTVEQFF; CDR3nt: TGTGCCATCAGTAACGGGACGGTAGAGCAGTTCTTC
abundance: many; j_gene: TRBJ2-1; d_gene: .; v_gene: TRBV10-3; CDR3aa: CAISEGLGVVGEQFF; CDR3nt: TGTGCCATCAGTGAAGGACTGGGGGTGGTTGGTGAGCAGTTCTTC
abundance: .; j_gene: TRBJ2-1; d_gene: TRBD2; v_gene: TRBV6-2/TRBV6-3; CDR3aa: CASSYPTSGSDLDEEFF; CDR3nt: TGTGCTAGCAGTTACCCGACTAGCGGGAGTGATCTCGATGAGGAGTTCTTC
abundance: many; j_gene: TRBJ1-6; d_gene: .; v_gene: TRBV25-1; CDR3aa: CASSESRGSPLHF; CDR3nt: TGTGCCAGCAGTGAATCTAGGGGTTCACCCCTCCACTTT
abundance: .; j_gene: TRBJ1-4; d_gene: .; v_gene: TRBV28; CDR3aa: CASSLPGPNEKLFF; CDR3nt: TGTGCCAGCAGTTTACCGGGACCTAATGAAAAACTGTTTTTT
abundance: .; j_gene: TRBJ1-3; d_gene: .; v_gene: TRBV5-4; CDR3aa: CVSSFQGDGNTIYF; CDR3nt: TGTGTCAGCAGCTTCCAGGGTGATGGAAACACCATATATTTT
abundance: .; j_gene: TRBJ1-1; d_gene: TRBD1; v_gene: TRBV11-2; CDR3aa: CTSRGTGSMNTEAFF; CDR3nt: TGTACCAGCAGGGGGACAGGGTCCATGAACACTGAAGCTTTCTTT
abundance: .; j_gene: TRBJ2-7; d_gene: .; v_gene: TRBV7-8; CDR3aa: CASSPLLSPGTYEQYF; CDR3nt: TGTGCCAGCAGCCCCCTCCTCTCACCCGGAACCTACGAGCAGTACTTC
abundance: .; j_gene: TRBJ1-4; d_gene: TRBD1; v_gene: TRBV11-2; CDR3aa: CGSSSQGTREKLFF; CDR3nt: TGTGGCAGCAGCTCACAGGGGACTCGTGAAAAACTGTTTTTT
abundance: few; j_gene: TRBJ2-5; d_gene: .; v_gene: TRBV10-3; CDR3aa: CAISGDTGETQYF; CDR3nt: TGTGCCATCAGTGGGGACACTGGGGAGACCCAGTACTTC
abundance: .; j_gene: TRBJ2-7; d_gene: TRBD1; v_gene: TRBV11-2; CDR3aa: CASSLIGMDKGASSYEQYF; CDR3nt: TGTGCCAGCAGCTTAATAGGCATGGACAAGGGGGCGAGCTCCTACGAGCAGTACTTC
abundance: .; j_gene: TRBJ2-7; d_gene: .; v_gene: TRBV6-5; CDR3aa: CASRELRGGSAKQYF; CDR3nt: TGTGCCAGCAGGGAACTCAGGGGCGGAAGCGCGAAGCAGTACTTC
abundance: .; j_gene: TRBJ2-1; d_gene: TRBD2; v_gene: TRBV29-1; CDR3aa: CPRASGLEGIDEQFF; CDR3nt: TGCCCCCGGGCGTCGGGACTAGAAGGCATCGATGAGCAGTTCTTC
abundance: few; j_gene: TRBJ2-5; d_gene: TRBD2; v_gene: TRBV11-2; CDR3aa: CASSISREGGETQYF; CDR3nt: TGTGCCAGCAGCATATCTCGGGAGGGCGGGGAGACCCAGTACTTC
abundance: .; j_gene: TRBJ2-1; d_gene: .; v_gene: TRBV7-9; CDR3aa: CASSSQTGSSCNGQFF; CDR3nt: TGTGCCAGCAGCTCCCAAACAGGGAGCTCCTGCAATGGGCAGTTCTTC
abundance: .; j_gene: TRBJ2-7; d_gene: .; v_gene: TRBV29-1; CDR3aa: CSAGGVTYEQYF; CDR3nt: TGCAGCGCTGGTGGCGTAACCTACGAGCAATACTTC
abundance: .; j_gene: TRBJ1-1; d_gene: .; v_gene: TRBV7-8; CDR3aa: CASSTRQGTMNTEAFF; CDR3nt: TGTGCCAGCAGCACCCGACAAGGGACCATGAATACTGAAGCTTTCTTT
abundance: .; j_gene: TRBJ1-4; d_gene: .; v_gene: TRBV6-6; CDR3aa: CASSCLQVPENEKLFF; CDR3nt: TGTGCAAGCAGTTGTCTCCAGGTACCTGAGAACGAAAAACTGTTTTTT
abundance: .; j_gene: TRBJ2-5; d_gene: .; v_gene: TRBV10-1; CDR3aa: CASSEDSRQETRYF; CDR3nt: TGCGCCAGCAGTGAGGACAGTAGGCAAGAGACCCGGTATTTC
abundance: many; j_gene: TRBJ2-7; d_gene: TRBD2; v_gene: TRBV5-4; CDR3aa: CASSSRLAGVEQYF; CDR3nt: TGTGCCAGCAGCTCCCGGTTAGCGGGAGTCGAGCAGTACTTC
abundance: many; j_gene: TRBJ2-7; d_gene: .; v_gene: TRBV6-6; CDR3aa: CASSYSPWRGDEQYF; CDR3nt: TGTGCCAGCAGTTACTCCCCGTGGAGGGGCGACGAGCAGTACTTC
abundance: few; j_gene: TRBJ2-3; d_gene: .; v_gene: TRBV11-2; CDR3aa: CASSLGVVADTRYF; CDR3nt: TGTGCCAGCAGTTTAGGGGTAGTAGCTGATACGCGGTATTTT
abundance: .; j_gene: TRBJ1-1; d_gene: .; v_gene: TRBV5-4; CDR3aa: CASSRDGAARVNTEAFF; CDR3nt: TGTGCCAGCAGCCGTGATGGGGCCGCGCGTGTGAACACTGAAGCTTTCTTT
abundance: once; j_gene: TRBJ1-1; d_gene: .; v_gene: TRBV12-3/TRBV12-4; CDR3aa: CASSLFVLNIEAIF; CDR3nt: TGTGCCAGCAGTTTGTTCGTGCTCAACATTGAAGCTATCTTT
abundance: few; j_gene: TRBJ1-3; d_gene: .; v_gene: TRBV14; CDR3aa: CASSHLGSGNTIYF; CDR3nt: TGTGCCAGCAGCCACCTGGGCTCTGGAAACACCATATATTTT
abundance: .; j_gene: TRBJ2-1; d_gene: .; v_gene: TRBV6-6; CDR3aa: CASSKEGRAAGSSF; CDR3nt: TGTGCCAGCAGCAAAGAGGGAAGGGCGGCGGGATCGTCCTTC
abundance: .; j_gene: TRBJ2-1; d_gene: TRBD2; v_gene: TRBV11-2; CDR3aa: CASSSTSGPYNEQFF; CDR3nt: TGTGCCAGCAGTAGTACTAGCGGGCCTTACAATGAACAGTTCTTC
abundance: many; j_gene: TRBJ1-2; d_gene: .; v_gene: TRBV6-1; CDR3aa: CASSRAGREDGYTF; CDR3nt: TGTGCCAGCAGCCGGGCCGGGAGGGAGGACGGCTACACCTTC
abundance: .; j_gene: TRBJ1-2; d_gene: TRBD1; v_gene: TRBV6-5; CDR3aa: CASRLGQGTYGYTF; CDR3nt: TGTGCCAGCAGGCTGGGACAGGGGACCTATGGCTACACCTTC
abundance: many; j_gene: TRBJ1-2; d_gene: .; v_gene: TRBV6-5; CDR3aa: CASSQPSYYGYTF; CDR3nt: TGTGCCAGCAGTCAACCAAGCTACTATGGCTACACCTTC
abundance: .; j_gene: TRBJ2-1; d_gene: .; v_gene: TRBV11-2; CDR3aa: CASILYRLVSEQIF; CDR3nt: TGTGCCAGCATCTTATACCGGTTAGTTAGTGAGCAGATCTTC
abundance: .; j_gene: TRBJ2-7; d_gene: .; v_gene: TRBV11-1; CDR3aa: CASSHRTNGVGEQYF; CDR3nt: TGTGCCAGCAGCCACCGGACTAACGGAGTAGGGGAGCAATACTTC
abundance: once; j_gene: TRBJ2-2; d_gene: TRBD2; v_gene: TRBV5-1; CDR3aa: CASSLVGLAGTNTGELVF; CDR3nt: TGCGCCAGCAGCTTGGTTGGACTAGCGGGGACGAACACCGGGGAGCTGGTTTTT
abundance: .; j_gene: TRBJ2-3; d_gene: .; v_gene: TRBV11-2; CDR3aa: CASNSDTSIQYF; CDR3nt: TGTGCCAGTAACTCAGATACTAGTATACAGTATTTT
abundance: .; j_gene: TRBJ1-5; d_gene: .; v_gene: TRBV4-1; CDR3aa: CASSPMWGKLGYQPQHF; CDR3nt: TGCGCCAGCAGCCCTATGTGGGGGAAATTGGGCTATCAGCCCCAACATTTT
abundance: .; j_gene: TRBJ2-7; d_gene: TRBD2; v_gene: TRBV11-2; CDR3aa: CARSYFFTGGALGEQYF; CDR3nt: TGTGCCCGCAGCTATTTCTTTACCGGGGGGGCCTTAGGTGAGCAGTACTTC